The 4 T cell receptor beta chains listed next were all sequenced from one sample in a study of T cell responses to AZD1222 COVID-19 vaccine. Profiled with immunoSEQ multiplex PCR; TCRdb holds only in-frame clones, not every one. The data hold about 150,000 clones, with about 91% observed a single time. The sequencing used peripheral blood, collected 28 days after the second AZD1222 dose. These receptors came from an adult who received the AZD1222 COVID-19 vaccine.

This clone has only a few counts. V gene TRBV5-5 combines with J gene TRBJ1-5, with D maybe TRBD1 (5 bases). The germline V gene encodes CDR1 SGHKS and CDR2 YYEKEE (reference sequence). CDR3 size: 17 residues. V was clipped by 2 bases and J by 0 bases, with 15 bases between them. The DNA for the CDR3 is TGTGCCAGCAGCTTAGAAGGGACCCCTTATAGCAATCAGCCCCAGCATTTT. It yields the protein CASSLEGTPYSNQPQHF.

V gene TRBV3-1 (or the pseudogene TRBV3-2) combines with J gene TRBJ2-7; D gene unclear. Germline V gene sequence: CDR1 LGHDT, CDR2 YNNKEL (reference sequence). The V and J ends lost 1 base and 7 bases respectively, with 8 bases between them. CDR3 length: 12 amino acids. CDR3 protein: CASSQVGGEQYF. CDR3 in DNA: TGTGCCAGCAGCCAAGTAGGTGGGGAGCAGTACTTC.

The chain joins TRBV2 to TRBJ1-4, with D tentatively TRBD1 (6 bases). The CDR3 loop spans 14 amino acids. CDR1 and CDR2 (germline): SNHLY, FYNNEI. Trimming removed 6 bases from V and 6 bases from J, with 14 bases in between. The CDR3 DNA is TGTGCCAGCAGCCTCTCACAGGGACATGAAAAACTGTTTTTT. Residues: CASSLSQGHEKLFF.

The chain couples TRBV7-3 to TRBJ2-1; 11 positions agree with TRBD2. Germline V gives CDR1 SGHTA, CDR2 FQGTGA. With V trimmed by 4 bases and J by 5 bases, 10 bases remained unmatched. There are 17 residues in the CDR3. CDR3 nucleotide sequence: TGTGCCAGCAGCTCCACCTTAAGACTAGCGGGAAACAATGAGCAGTTCTTC. This codes for CASSSTLRLAGNNEQFF.